The sequence of this T cell receptor (beta chain) was determined in a study of cytotoxic CD8 clonotypes in ibrutinib-treated CLL. Study overall: Patients: about a dozen relapsed/refractory, 15 treatment-naive, fewer than 18 IGHV unmutated.

Targeted sequencing depth ranged from 1 in 200,000 to 1 in 1 million T cells. Here immunoSEQ multiplex PCR was the method, and the copy in TCRdb shows in-frame clones only, minus some. Counted here are about 140,000 clones, over 75% occurring once; the ten biggest clones make up 7.5% to 8%. This clone was seen a few times. Its cognate antigen is unknown. Study-wide results and caveats: Patients with sustained remission and those progressing were sampled at differing times.

Trimming shortened V by 1 base and J by 5 bases, and 15 bases separated the two germline ends. The V gene's germline CDR1 is SGHNT and CDR2 YYREEE (reference sequence). This CDR3 comprises 15 residues. The J gene is TRBJ2-5, the V gene TRBV5-4; TRBD2 might be the D (5 bases). The sequence came from a human donor with chronic lymphocytic leukemia. The input for sequencing was PBMCs, taken after 36 months of ibrutinib treatment. DNA for the CDR3: TGTGCCAGCAGCTTGACTACGGCCGGGAAGGAGACCCAGTACTTC. It codes for CASSLTTAGKETQYF.